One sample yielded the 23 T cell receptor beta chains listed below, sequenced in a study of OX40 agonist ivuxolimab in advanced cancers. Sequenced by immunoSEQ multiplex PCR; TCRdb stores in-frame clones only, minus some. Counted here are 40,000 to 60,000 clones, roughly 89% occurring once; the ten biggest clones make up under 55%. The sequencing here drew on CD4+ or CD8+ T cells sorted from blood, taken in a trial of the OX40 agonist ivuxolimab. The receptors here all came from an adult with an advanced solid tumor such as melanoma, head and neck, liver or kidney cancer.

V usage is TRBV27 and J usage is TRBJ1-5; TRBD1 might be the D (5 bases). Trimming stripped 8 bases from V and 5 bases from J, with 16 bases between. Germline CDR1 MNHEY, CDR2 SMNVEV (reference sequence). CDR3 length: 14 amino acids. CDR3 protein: CASSRRGPHQPQHF. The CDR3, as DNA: TGTGCCAGCTCCCGGAGGGGCCCCCATCAGCCCCAGCATTTT.

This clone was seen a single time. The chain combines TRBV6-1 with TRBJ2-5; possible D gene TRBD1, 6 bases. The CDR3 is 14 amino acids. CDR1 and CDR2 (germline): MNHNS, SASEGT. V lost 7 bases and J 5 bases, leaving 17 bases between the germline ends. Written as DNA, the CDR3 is TGTGCCAGCAAGGAAGGGGGTTGGTTGGAGACCCAGTACTTC. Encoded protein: CASKEGGWLETQYF.

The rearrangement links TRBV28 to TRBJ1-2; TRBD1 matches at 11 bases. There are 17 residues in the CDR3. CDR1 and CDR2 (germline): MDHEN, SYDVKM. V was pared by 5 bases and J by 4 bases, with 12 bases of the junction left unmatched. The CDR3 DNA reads TGTGCCAGCAGTCTCCCCCGGACAGGGGGCGACCTCTATGGCTACACCTTC. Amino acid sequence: CASSLPRTGGDLYGYTF.

CDR3 sequence reads: CASSAGTAPLEAFF. CDR3 in DNA: TGTGCCAGCAGCGCCGGGACCGCGCCCCTTGAAGCTTTCTTT. This chain joins TRBV7-9 and TRBJ1-1, with D possibly TRBD1 on 5 matching bases. The CDR3 is 14 amino acids. V was trimmed by 5 bases and J by 7 bases, leaving 17 bases between them. Germline CDR1 is SEHNR and CDR2 is FQNEAQ (reference sequence).

CDR3 nucleotide sequence: TGTGCCAGTACCCCCGGGAGCGGGGGTTTCTCAGAGACCCAGTACTTC. Translating it yields CASTPGSGGFSETQYF. The chain uses TRBV19 and TRBJ2-5, with 8 bases that match TRBD2. Trimming at V came to 7 bases and at J to 4 bases, leaving 14 bases not matched to a gene. Germline loops: CDR1 LNHDA, CDR2 SQIVND (reference sequence). The CDR3 contains 16 residues.

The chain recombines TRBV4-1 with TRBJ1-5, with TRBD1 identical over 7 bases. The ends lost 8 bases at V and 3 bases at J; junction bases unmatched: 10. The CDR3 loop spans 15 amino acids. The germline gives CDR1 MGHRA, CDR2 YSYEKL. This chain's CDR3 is CASGGRGTDNQPQHF. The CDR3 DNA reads TGCGCCAGCGGGGGAAGGGGGACAGACAATCAGCCCCAGCATTTT.

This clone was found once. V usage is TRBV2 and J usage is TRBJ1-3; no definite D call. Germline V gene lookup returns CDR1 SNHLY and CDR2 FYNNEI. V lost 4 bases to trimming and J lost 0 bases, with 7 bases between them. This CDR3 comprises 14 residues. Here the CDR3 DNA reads TGTGCCAGCAGTGGGATCTACTCTGGAAACACCATATATTTT. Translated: CASSGIYSGNTIYF.

The DNA of the CDR3 is TGTGCCAGCAGCCAAAGCTCCTACGAGCAGTACTTC. Translation: CASSQSSYEQYF. V and J are TRBV7-2 and TRBJ2-7; D call uncertain. CDR1 and CDR2 (germline): SGHTA, FQGNSA. The V and J ends lost 5 bases and 0 bases respectively, with 5 bases between them. The CDR3 is 12 residues long.

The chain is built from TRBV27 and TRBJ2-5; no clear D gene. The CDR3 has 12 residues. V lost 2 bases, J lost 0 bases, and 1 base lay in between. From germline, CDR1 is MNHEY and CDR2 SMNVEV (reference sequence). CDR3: CASSLDQETQYF. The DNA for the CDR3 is TGTGCCAGCAGTTTAGACCAAGAGACCCAGTACTTC.

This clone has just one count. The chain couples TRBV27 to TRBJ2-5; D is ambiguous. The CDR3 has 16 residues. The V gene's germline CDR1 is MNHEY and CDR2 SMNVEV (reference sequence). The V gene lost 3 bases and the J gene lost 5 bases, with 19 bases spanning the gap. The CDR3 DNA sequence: TGTGCCAGCAGTTTTGAGCAAATGGGTAGTAGGGAGACCCAGTACTTC. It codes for CASSFEQMGSRETQYF.

CDR3: CASSLVSGQGSYNEQFF. CDR3 nucleotides: TGTGCCAGCAGCTTAGTTTCCGGACAGGGCTCCTACAATGAGCAGTTCTTC. The J gene is TRBJ2-1, the V gene TRBV7-2, with TRBD1 identical over 8 bases. Germline V CDR1 and CDR2: SGHTA, FQGNSA. The V segment lost 1 base and the J segment 0 bases; nucleotides outside the gene matches: 5. This CDR3 has 17 residues.

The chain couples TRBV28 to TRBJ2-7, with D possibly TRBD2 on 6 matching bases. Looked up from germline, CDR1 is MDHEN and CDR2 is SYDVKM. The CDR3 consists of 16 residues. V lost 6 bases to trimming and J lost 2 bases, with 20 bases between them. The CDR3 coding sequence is TGTGCCAGCAGGAGCGTCGGAGGCGGGGTCGCCTACGAGCAGTACTTC. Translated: CASRSVGGGVAYEQYF.

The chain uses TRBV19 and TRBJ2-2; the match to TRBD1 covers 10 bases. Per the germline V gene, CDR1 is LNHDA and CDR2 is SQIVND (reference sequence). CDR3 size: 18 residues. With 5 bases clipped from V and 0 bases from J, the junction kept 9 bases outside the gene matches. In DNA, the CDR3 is TGTGCCAGTAGTCCGGGGGCTGGACAGGGGGCGAACACCGGGGAGCTGTTTTTT. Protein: CASSPGAGQGANTGELFF.

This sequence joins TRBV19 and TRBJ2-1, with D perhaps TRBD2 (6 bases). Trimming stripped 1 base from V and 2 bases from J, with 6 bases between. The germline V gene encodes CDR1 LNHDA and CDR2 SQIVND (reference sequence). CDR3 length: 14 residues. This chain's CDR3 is CASSIGLAYNEQFF. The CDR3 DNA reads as TGTGCCAGTAGTATAGGACTAGCCTACAATGAGCAGTTCTTC. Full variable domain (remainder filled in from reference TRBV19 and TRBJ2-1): DGGITQSPKYLFRKEGQNVTLSCEQNLNHDAMYWYRQDPGQGLRLIYYSQIVNDFQKGDIAEGYSVSREKKESFPLTVTSAQKNPTAFYLCASSIGLAYNEQFFGPGTRLTVL.

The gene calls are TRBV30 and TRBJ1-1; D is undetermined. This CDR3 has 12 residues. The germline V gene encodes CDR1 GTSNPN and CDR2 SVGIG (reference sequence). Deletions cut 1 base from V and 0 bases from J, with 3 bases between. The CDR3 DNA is TGTGCCTGGAGTGACCTGAACACTGAAGCTTTCTTT. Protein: CAWSDLNTEAFF. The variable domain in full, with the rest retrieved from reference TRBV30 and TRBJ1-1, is SQTIHQWPATLVQPVGSPLSLECTVEGTSNPNLYWYRQAAGRGLQLLFYSVGIGQISSEVPQNLSASRPQDRQFILSSKKLLLSDSGFYLCAWSDLNTEAFFGQGTRLTVV.

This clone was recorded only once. The CDR3 is CASSFRRKNTEAFF. The CDR3 DNA follows: TGTGCCAGCAGTTTTCGTCGAAAGAACACTGAAGCTTTCTTT. The chain has TRBV27 and TRBJ1-1; D gene ambiguous. V was trimmed by 3 bases and J by 1 base, leaving 9 bases between them. Germline CDR1 MNHEY, CDR2 SMNVEV (reference sequence). This CDR3 has 14 residues.

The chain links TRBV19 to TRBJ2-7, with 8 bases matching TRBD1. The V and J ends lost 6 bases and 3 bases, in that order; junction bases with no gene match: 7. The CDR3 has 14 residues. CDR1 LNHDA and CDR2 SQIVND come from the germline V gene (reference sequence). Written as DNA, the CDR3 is TGTGCCAGTAGCCCGACAGGGGCCCTCTACGAGCAGTACTTC. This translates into CASSPTGALYEQYF. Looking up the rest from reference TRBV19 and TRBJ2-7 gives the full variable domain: DGGITQSPKYLFRKEGQNVTLSCEQNLNHDAMYWYRQDPGQGLRLIYYSQIVNDFQKGDIAEGYSVSREKKESFPLTVTSAQKNPTAFYLCASSPTGALYEQYFGPGTRLTVT.

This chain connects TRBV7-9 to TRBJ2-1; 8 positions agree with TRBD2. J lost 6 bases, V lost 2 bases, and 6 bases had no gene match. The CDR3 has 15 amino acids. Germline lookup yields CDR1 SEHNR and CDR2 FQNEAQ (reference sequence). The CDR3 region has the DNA TGTGCCAGCAGCTTAACGGGGGGGTCCCCCAATGAGCAGTTCTTC. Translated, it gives CASSLTGGSPNEQFF.

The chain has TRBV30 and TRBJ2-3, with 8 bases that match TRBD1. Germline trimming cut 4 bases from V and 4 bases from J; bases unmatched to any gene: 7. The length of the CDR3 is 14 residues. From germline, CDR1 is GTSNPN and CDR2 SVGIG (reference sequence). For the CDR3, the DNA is TGTGCCTGGACTGACAGGGGAGAGGCAGATACGCAGTATTTT. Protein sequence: CAWTDRGEADTQYF. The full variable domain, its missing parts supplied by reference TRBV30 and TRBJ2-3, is SQTIHQWPATLVQPVGSPLSLECTVEGTSNPNLYWYRQAAGRGLQLLFYSVGIGQISSEVPQNLSASRPQDRQFILSSKKLLLSDSGFYLCAWTDRGEADTQYFGPGTRLTVL.

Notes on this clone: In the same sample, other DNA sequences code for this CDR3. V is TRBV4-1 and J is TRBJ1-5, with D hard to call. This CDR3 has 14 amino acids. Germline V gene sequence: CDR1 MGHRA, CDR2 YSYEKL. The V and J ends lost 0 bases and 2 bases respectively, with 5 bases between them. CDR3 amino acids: CASSQDPGNQPQHF. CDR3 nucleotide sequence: TGCGCCAGCAGCCAAGACCCGGGCAATCAGCCCCAGCATTTT.

CDR3 DNA: TGTGCCAGCGCGGGGGACAGGGGGAACACCGGGGAGCTGTTTTTT. Translating it yields CASAGDRGNTGELFF. J is TRBJ2-2 and V is TRBV5-8, with 10 bases matching TRBD1. The CDR3 length is 15 residues. V lost 7 bases to trimming and J lost 1 base; unmatched junction nucleotides: 4. Germline V gives CDR1 SGHTS, CDR2 YDEGEE.

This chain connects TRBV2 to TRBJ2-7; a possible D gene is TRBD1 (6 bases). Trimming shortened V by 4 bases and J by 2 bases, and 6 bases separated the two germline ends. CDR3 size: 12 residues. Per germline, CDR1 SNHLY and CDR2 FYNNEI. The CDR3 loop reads CASSGQAYEQYF. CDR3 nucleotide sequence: TGTGCCAGCAGTGGACAGGCCTACGAGCAGTACTTC.

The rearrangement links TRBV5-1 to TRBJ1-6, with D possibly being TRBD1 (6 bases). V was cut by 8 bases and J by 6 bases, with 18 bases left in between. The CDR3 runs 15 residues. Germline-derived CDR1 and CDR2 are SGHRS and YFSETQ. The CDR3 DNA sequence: TGCGCCAGTGCGAATTCGGGGGCTGGTAATTCACCCCTCCACTTT. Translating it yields CASANSGAGNSPLHF.